This T cell receptor beta chain is from a study of cytomegalovirus exposure and HLA in healthy donors. Trimming cost V 2 bases and J 1 base, with 14 bases left between them. The CDR3 loop spans 16 amino acids. The V gene's germline CDR1 is LGHNA and CDR2 YSLEER. PCR amplification relied on 60 Vbeta primers (plus 13 Jbeta primers). Sequencing used immunoSEQ multiplex PCR; TCRdb keeps in-frame clones, though not all of them. The repertoire holds fewer than 250,000 clones, with more than 85% as singletons. Study-level findings and limits: Other equally common chains were less clonally expanded than HLA-associated TCR beta chains, a later analysis showed. No immune exposure information besides CMV serostatus was available.

On this clone: Its antigen is currently unknown. The identical CDR3 is also encoded by other nucleotide sequences in the sample.

This receptor was identified in a woman between 18 and 29 years old in good health and CMV-seronegative. Material: PBMCs. The chain combines TRBV4-3 with TRBJ1-1; perhaps TRBD1 as D (5 bases). This chain's CDR3 is CASSQKGAGANTEAFF. In DNA form, the CDR3 reads TGCGCCAGCAGCCAAAAAGGGGCGGGAGCGAACACTGAAGCTTTCTTT.